This T cell receptor beta chain was documented in a study of blood T cells in healthy people across ages. A sample-barcoded 5' primer and a J-beta primer mix were used in a second PCR of about 6 to 11 cycles. TCRdb fed the 5' RACE reads into MiXCR, producing one record per CDR3 protein. Of about 780,000 distinct CDR3 sequences in the sample, about a quarter were seen once. Trimming took off 2 bases at V and 4 bases at J, with 17 bases between the two ends. The CDR3 extends over 16 amino acids. CDR1 and CDR2 (germline): MGHDK, SYGVNS. The data also belong to a second study, concerning T cells of mothers and their children. That report adds: Detection of persistent microchimeric T cell clones did not occur.

This sequence joins TRBV25-1 and TRBJ2-5; TRBD1 might be the D (5 bases). The clonotype originates from a boy between 10 and 17 years old in good health. Sequenced sample: blood. The CDR3 sequence is CASSEGEGVGRETQYF. The CDR3 DNA reads TGTGCCAGCAGTGAAGGTGAAGGGGTCGGTAGAGAGACCCAGTACTTC.